These 6 T cell receptor beta chains originate from one sample sequenced in a study of ipilimumab plus nivolumab after autologous stem cell transplantation. TCRdb's table, derived via immunoSEQ multiplex PCR, lists solely in-frame clones and lacks some. The sample lists fewer than 15,000 clones; around 74% were seen once. This specimen was PBMCs, taken in a trial of ipilimumab plus nivolumab as post-transplant consolidation. These receptor sequences come from a male donor with primary mediastinal lymphoma.

This clone rates as medium-sized. The V call is TRBV6-5, the J call TRBJ1-4, with 8 bases matching TRBD1. This CDR3 has 16 residues. With V trimmed by 4 bases and J by 1 base, 5 bases remained unmatched. Germline V gene sequence: CDR1 MNHEY, CDR2 SVGAGI. The CDR3 nucleotides read TGTGCCAGCAGTTCAGGGGGCCATCGAACTAATGAAAAACTGTTTTTT. This sequence encodes CASSSGGHRTNEKLFF.

V is TRBV19 and J is TRBJ2-5; a weak D match, TRBD2 (6 bases). CDR3 length: 13 amino acids. Germline CDR1 and CDR2: LNHDA and SQIVND (reference sequence). V was pared by 5 bases and J by 2 bases, with 9 bases between. The CDR3 DNA sequence: TGTGCCAGTAGTCGGGGGATTCAAGAGACCCAGTACTTC. It is translated as CASSRGIQETQYF.

The rearrangement joins TRBV18 to TRBJ1-5; D unresolved. V was shortened by 2 bases and J by 4 bases, with 15 bases between the two germline ends. The V gene's germline CDR1 is KGHSH and CDR2 LQKENI. CDR3 length: 16 residues. CDR3 sequence reads: CASSPMKREANQPQHF. CDR3 coding DNA: TGTGCCAGCTCACCAATGAAAAGGGAGGCGAATCAGCCCCAGCATTTT.

The rearrangement joins TRBV7-3 to TRBJ1-2, with 12 bases that match TRBD1. V gave up 5 bases and J gave up 4 bases; unmatched junction bases: 2. The CDR3 runs to 14 residues. The germline V gene has CDR1 SGHTA and CDR2 FQGTGA. Written as DNA, the CDR3 is TGTGCCAGCAGCCCGGGACAGGGGGCCTATGGCTACACCTTC. It specifies CASSPGQGAYGYTF.

The CDR3 is CASSDSGRSSKTQYF. The CDR3, as DNA: TGCGCCAGCAGCGATAGCGGGAGATCGTCTAAGACCCAGTACTTC. The genes are TRBV5-1 and TRBJ2-5; 9 positions match TRBD2. V was clipped by 4 bases and J by 6 bases; unmatched bases: 10. CDR3 length equals 15 residues. Germline CDR1 and CDR2: SGHRS and YFSETQ.

The CDR3 here is CASSLVVEGGNEQFF. CDR3 in DNA: TGTGCCAGCAGCTTAGTTGTGGAGGGAGGCAATGAGCAGTTCTTC. The chain uses TRBV7-9 and TRBJ2-1; D might be TRBD2 (6 bases). Germline lookup yields CDR1 SEHNR and CDR2 FQNEAQ (reference sequence). The ends were cut back, 1 base at V and 6 bases at J, with 13 bases in the middle. The CDR3 has 15 residues.